This entry lists 21 T cell receptor beta chains sequenced from one sample in a study of cytomegalovirus exposure and HLA in healthy donors. 13 Jbeta primers and 60 Vbeta primers were used for the PCR. The method was immunoSEQ multiplex PCR; TCRdb's version includes in-frame clones alone and lacks a portion of them. This sample yields roughly 190,000 clones, of which approximately 70% are seen a single time; 3% to 3.5% belongs to the top ten. The specimen sequenced was PBMCs. The origin of the receptors is a woman aged 30 to 39 in good health and CMV-seropositive.

The J gene is TRBJ2-7, the V gene TRBV4-1; 9 nucleotides match TRBD2. The CDR3 runs to 15 residues. The V gene end was trimmed by 0 bases and the J gene end by 0 bases; junction bases not matched to a gene: 0. Germline V gene sequence: CDR1 MGHRA, CDR2 YSYEKL. The CDR3, as DNA: TGCGCCAGCAGCCAAGATAGCGGGAGCTCCTACGAGCAGTACTTC. It yields the protein CASSQDSGSSYEQYF.

The rearrangement links TRBV20-1 to TRBJ2-5, with 7 positions matching TRBD2. V shed 6 bases, J shed 3 bases, and the junction held 1 base outside the gene matches. Per the germline V gene, CDR1 is DFQATT and CDR2 is SNEGSKA (reference sequence). The CDR3 extends over 11 amino acids. CDR3 sequence reads: CSAGGKETQYF. The CDR3, as DNA: TGCAGTGCCGGGGGGAAAGAGACCCAGTACTTC.

This clone was seen a single time. This chain links TRBV6-5 with TRBJ2-7, with TRBD1 as a possible D gene (5 bases). CDR1 is MNHEY, CDR2 SVGAGI, per germline. Trimming took off 0 bases at V and 0 bases at J, with 12 bases between the two ends. This CDR3 contains 16 residues. Here the CDR3 DNA reads TGTGCCAGCAGTTACTCGGGTCAGGGTACCTCCTACGAGCAGTACTTC. Protein sequence: CASSYSGQGTSYEQYF.

For this clone: Compared with germline, one end of the junction differs, possibly owing to a read error. The genes are TRBV7-9 and TRBJ1-2, with D maybe TRBD1 (5 bases). Per germline, CDR1 SEHNR and CDR2 FQNEAQ (reference sequence). The CDR3 is 15 amino acids. This chain's CDR3 is CSSSGGALANYGYTF. The CDR3 DNA sequence: TGTTCCAGCAGCGGAGGGGCTTTAGCTAACTATGGCTACACCTTC.

The J gene is TRBJ1-4, the V gene TRBV7-9, with D perhaps matching TRBD1 (5 bases). From germline, CDR1 is SEHNR and CDR2 FQNEAQ (reference sequence). The CDR3 has 17 residues. Trimming stripped 2 bases from V and 4 bases from J, with 17 bases between. The CDR3 DNA reads TGTGCCAGCAGCTTACCAGACCCGACAGCCCTTAATGAAAAACTGTTTTTT. This translates into CASSLPDPTALNEKLFF.

This clone appeared a few times. This chain uses TRBV9 with TRBJ2-3; D gene uncertain. This CDR3 contains 16 residues. Trimming stripped 2 bases from V and 4 bases from J, with 17 bases between. CDR1 SGDLS and CDR2 YYNGEE come from the germline V gene. The CDR3 DNA reads as TGTGCCAGCAGCGTTACAGATATTTTTGGTGCAGATACGCAGTATTTT. Protein: CASSVTDIFGADTQYF.

Here the CDR3 DNA reads TGCGCCAGCAGCTTAACCGGGACAGGGGGGGACAATGAGCAGTTCTTC. It codes for CASSLTGTGGDNEQFF. This chain connects TRBV5-1 to TRBJ2-1; 11 bases fit TRBD1. CDR1 and CDR2 (germline): SGHRS, YFSETQ. After removal of 2 bases from V and 5 bases from J, the junction contained 6 bases not matched to a gene. The CDR3 length is 16 residues.

As for this clone: Different DNA sequences within this sample yield the same CDR3. The rearrangement joins TRBV28 to TRBJ1-1; no clear D. The germline CDR1 and CDR2 sequences are MDHEN and SYDVKM. The length of the CDR3 is 14 residues. The V and J ends lost 2 bases and 0 bases respectively, with 7 bases between them. CDR3 residues: CASSLTGMNTEAFF. The CDR3 DNA reads TGTGCCAGCAGTTTAACCGGGATGAACACTGAAGCTTTCTTT.

This chain connects TRBV10-3 to TRBJ1-2; 7 positions agree with TRBD1. The germline V gene has CDR1 ENHRY and CDR2 SYGVKD. The junction had 9 bases not matched to a gene; V was cut back by 0 bases and J by 8 bases. The length of the CDR3 is 15 residues. For the CDR3, the DNA is TGTGCCATCAGTGAGTCCGGACAGGCCTTAAACGGCTACACCTTC. Its translation: CAISESGQALNGYTF.

The chain recombines TRBV27 with TRBJ1-5; maybe TRBD1 (6 bases). V was clipped by 2 bases and J by 0 bases, with 11 bases between them. This CDR3 is built from 16 residues. Per the germline V gene, CDR1 is MNHEY and CDR2 is SMNVEV (reference sequence). CDR3: CASSLAAGASNQPQHF. CDR3 bases: TGTGCCAGCAGTTTAGCGGCAGGGGCTAGCAATCAGCCCCAGCATTTT.

Only one count was recorded for this clone. The V gene is TRBV19, the J gene TRBJ1-1; TRBD1 matches at 9 bases. CDR3 size: 15 residues. CDR1 and CDR2 from the germline V gene are LNHDA and SQIVND (reference sequence). Trimming took 3 bases from V and 4 from J; bases not matched to a gene: 6. The CDR3 DNA follows: TGTGCCAGTAGTATTACCGGGACAGGGAGCACTGAAGCTTTCTTT. Translation: CASSITGTGSTEAFF.

This clone was seen only a few times. V usage is TRBV4-2 and J usage is TRBJ2-7; 7 bases are shared with TRBD2. Germline V gives CDR1 LGHNA, CDR2 YNFKEQ. The CDR3 contains 15 residues. The V and J ends lost 3 bases and 4 bases, in that order; junction bases with no gene match: 9. The CDR3 coding sequence is TGTGCCAGCAGCCAGCCGACTAGCAGAACATACGAGCAGTACTTC. Its translation: CASSQPTSRTYEQYF.

CDR3 DNA: TGTGCCAGTAGTGCGGGAGATGAATCCTACGAGCAGTACTTC. Translating it yields CASSAGDESYEQYF. This sequence joins TRBV19 and TRBJ2-7, with 7 positions matching TRBD2. V lost 5 bases and J lost 1; bases outside the gene matches: 5. Germline CDR1 reads LNHDA; CDR2 reads SQIVND (reference sequence). The length of the CDR3 is 14 residues.

The DNA for the CDR3 is TGCGCCAGCAGCCAAGGTCCCGTGAACACTGAAGCTTTCTTT. It specifies CASSQGPVNTEAFF. This chain joins TRBV4-1 and TRBJ1-1; D gene ambiguous. Germline CDR1 MGHRA, CDR2 YSYEKL. This CDR3 is built from 14 residues. V lost 1 base to trimming and J lost 0 bases, with 6 bases between them.

The count of this clone is one. This sequence joins TRBV6-1 and TRBJ1-3; no reliable D call. Germline-derived CDR1 and CDR2 are MNHNS and SASEGT. This CDR3 is built from 14 residues. The germline V and J ends were trimmed by 5 bases and 6 bases, with 14 bases remaining between them. CDR3 nucleotides: TGTGCCAGCAGTATCGACGGGGAGATAAACACCATATATTTT. Protein product: CASSIDGEINTIYF.

The chain recombines TRBV13 with TRBJ2-5, with D perhaps TRBD1 (5 bases). CDR1 and CDR2 (germline): PRHDT, FYEKMQ (reference sequence). V dropped 0 bases and J dropped 0 bases, with 17 bases sitting between them. The CDR3 is made up of 18 amino acids. CDR3 residues: CASSLGRTSEKYQETQYF. DNA for the CDR3: TGTGCCAGCAGCTTAGGCAGGACATCCGAGAAGTACCAAGAGACCCAGTACTTC.

This chain uses TRBV7-2 with TRBJ1-1; D possibly corresponds to TRBD1 (5 bases). Between the trimmed V and J ends, which lost 1 base and 3 bases, there was a span of 9 bases. Germline V gives CDR1 SGHTA, CDR2 FQGNSA. The length of the CDR3 is 14 residues. DNA for the CDR3: TGTGCCAGCAGCTTAGGTAGGGGCCACACTGAAGCTTTCTTT. It yields the protein CASSLGRGHTEAFF.

This chain joins TRBV28 and TRBJ2-1, with 8 bases that match TRBD1. This CDR3 has 12 amino acids. From germline, CDR1 is MDHEN and CDR2 SYDVKM. Germline trimming cut 6 bases from V and 8 bases from J; bases unmatched to any gene: 3. CDR3 amino acids: CASRPGGHEQFF. For the CDR3, the DNA is TGTGCCAGCAGGCCAGGGGGCCATGAGCAGTTCTTC.

The rearrangement uses TRBV6-5 and TRBJ2-7; 7 bases fit TRBD2. Germline CDR1 is MNHEY and CDR2 is SVGAGI. The trim removed 8 bases at V and 6 bases at J, leaving 10 bases unmatched. The CDR3 consists of 13 residues. The CDR3 coding sequence is TGTGCCAGCGCCCCCTCCGGGGGGAGCGAGCAGTACTTC. It encodes CASAPSGGSEQYF.

The chain has TRBV13 and TRBJ1-3, with D unresolved. This CDR3 has 13 amino acids. The V and J ends lost 5 bases and 1 base respectively, with 6 bases between them. Germline values: CDR1 PRHDT, CDR2 FYEKMQ (reference sequence). In DNA, the CDR3 is TGTGCCAGCAGCAAAGAGTCTGGAAACACCATATATTTT. Amino acid sequence: CASSKESGNTIYF.

V gene TRBV7-2 combines with J gene TRBJ2-1; possible D gene TRBD1, 5 bases. This CDR3 has 13 amino acids. V lost 5 bases and J 10 bases, leaving 15 bases between the germline ends. CDR1 SGHTA and CDR2 FQGNSA come from the germline V gene. The CDR3: CASSPSGLSEQFF. DNA of the CDR3: TGTGCCAGCAGCCCATCAGGGTTAAGCGAGCAGTTCTTC. Filled out from reference TRBV7-2 and TRBJ2-1, the complete variable domain reads GAGVSQSPSNKVTEKGKDVELRCDPISGHTALYWYRQSLGQGLEFLIYFQGNSAPDKSGLPSDRFSAERTGGSVSTLTIQRTQQEDSAVYLCASSPSGLSEQFFGPGTRLTVL.